These T cell receptor beta chains were read from a single sample in a study of cytomegalovirus exposure and HLA in healthy donors. TCRdb keeps only in-frame clones here, not all; method: immunoSEQ multiplex PCR. The data contain 110,000 to 150,000 clones, approximately 93% of them singletons. Source material: PBMCs. The source of these receptors is a man in his late teens or twenties in good health and CMV-seronegative. Each CDR3 is given with its conserved first and last residue. A D gene is named only where the DNA matches it firmly. Clone sizes are given selectively: once, few, many, or a class where the clone is expanded.

v_gene	abundance	j_gene	d_gene	CDR3nt	CDR3aa
TRBV27	-	TRBJ2-5	-	TGTGCCAGCAGTTCCCTAAGACAGGCGAGGGTAGTGGAGACCCAGTACTTC	CASSSLRQARVVETQYF
TRBV5-1	few	TRBJ1-4	TRBD1	TGCGCCAGCACACAGGGGGCGGGTGAAAAACTGTTTTTT	CASTQGAGEKLFF
TRBV5-1	few	TRBJ2-3	-	TGCGCCAGCAGCTCGACAGGATACACAGATACGCAGTATTTT	CASSSTGYTDTQYF
TRBV7-2	-	TRBJ2-7	-	TGTGCCAGCAGCTCCACTGACACTAGCTCCCAACGGGACTTC	CASSSTDTSSQRDF
TRBV7-6	-	TRBJ2-3	-	TGTGCCAGCAGCTTAGCCCCGGTAATAGGGAGGACAGATACGCAGTATTTT	CASSLAPVIGRTDTQYF
TRBV5-6	-	TRBJ2-4	TRBD2	TGTGCCAGCAGCTTTTCCCTAGCGGGAGGTTGGGACATTCAGTACTTC	CASSFSLAGGWDIQYF
TRBV7-9	-	TRBJ2-1	TRBD2	TGTGCCAGCAGCTTCCGGATAGCGGGGGGAAATGAGCAGTTCTTC	CASSFRIAGGNEQFF
TRBV6-5	-	TRBJ1-4	-	TGTGCCAGCAGTTACACTAGGGAGTGGAAACTGTTTTTT	CASSYTREWKLFF
TRBV5-1	-	TRBJ2-7	TRBD2	TGCGCCAGCAGCTCATATAGCGGGGGGGTCTACGAGCAGTACTTC	CASSSYSGGVYEQYF
TRBV13	-	TRBJ2-3	-	TGTGCCAGCAGCTTAGAAGCGTCGAGCACAGATACGCAGTATTTT	CASSLEASSTDTQYF
TRBV18	-	TRBJ2-5	TRBD2	TGTGCCAGCTCACCAGGACTAGCCCAAGAGACCCAGTACTTC	CASSPGLAQETQYF
TRBV5-1	-	TRBJ1-1	TRBD1	TGCGCCAGCAGCGGTCTTCGGGACAGGAACACTGAAGCTTTCTTT	CASSGLRDRNTEAFF
TRBV19	-	TRBJ1-2	-	TGTGCCAGTAGTCCCCCAGGGTCGGGCTACACCTTC	CASSPPGSGYTF
TRBV25-1	-	TRBJ2-5	TRBD1	TGTGCCAGCAGTGAATGGCGGGACAGGGAAGAGACCCAGTACTTC	CASSEWRDREETQYF
TRBV5-1	-	TRBJ2-7	TRBD1	TGCGCCAGCAGCTCCGGGACAGGGGTCCACGAGCAGTACTTC	CASSSGTGVHEQYF
TRBV15	once	TRBJ1-6	-	TGTGCCACCAGCAGAGTGGGGACAAAAATCTCACCCCTCCACTTT	CATSRVGTKISPLHF
TRBV19	-	TRBJ2-1	TRBD1	TGTGCCAGTAGTATTGATTGGGACAGGAACTACAATGAGCAGTTCTTC	CASSIDWDRNYNEQFF
TRBV6-1	few	TRBJ2-1	TRBD2	TGTGCCAGCAGTGAACCCCTAGCGGGGGGGCCTAATGAGCAGTTCTTC	CASSEPLAGGPNEQFF
TRBV7-9	-	TRBJ2-5	-	TGTGCCAGCAGTGGCTACCAAGAGACCCAGTACTTC	CASSGYQETQYF
TRBV2	-	TRBJ2-5	-	TGTGCCAGCAGTGGGAGAGGGAGCCAAGAGACCCAGTACTTC	CASSGRGSQETQYF
TRBV9	-	TRBJ1-1	TRBD1	TGTGCCAGCAGCGTAGCTGGGACAGGGCGGACTGAAGCTTTCTTT	CASSVAGTGRTEAFF
TRBV6-1	-	TRBJ2-3	-	TGTGCCAGCACCGAGGGGGGGTACACAGATACGCAGTATTTT	CASTEGGYTDTQYF
TRBV5-4	-	TRBJ1-2	-	TGTGCCAGCAGCCTTCGCGGCGCAAATGGCTACACCTTC	CASSLRGANGYTF
TRBV10-2	-	TRBJ1-2	TRBD1	TGCGCCAGCGGGGGACAGGGAGAGAACTATGGCTACACCTTC	CASGGQGENYGYTF
TRBV6-4	-	TRBJ2-3	-	TGTGCCAGCAGTGAGCGACGGGGGGCCACAGATACGCAGTATTTT	CASSERRGATDTQYF
TRBV11-2	-	TRBJ2-5	-	TGTGCCAGCAGCTTAGAAAGGACACGCGCCGAGACCCAGTACTTC	CASSLERTRAETQYF
TRBV4-1	-	TRBJ1-1	-	TGCGCCAGCAGCCAAGATGTGGCGGTGAACACTGAAGCTTTCTTT	CASSQDVAVNTEAFF
TRBV27	once	TRBJ2-3	TRBD1	TGTGCCAGCAGTTTAAGGGGGCCCCCGGATACGCAGTATTTT	CASSLRGPPDTQYF
TRBV4-3	-	TRBJ2-2	-	TGCGCCAGCAGCCATCGCAGGGGCGCAGGGGGGGAGCTGTTTTTT	CASSHRRGAGGELFF
TRBV6-5	-	TRBJ1-5	-	TGTGCCAGCAGTTACTCGGCGGGGGTTGACAATCAGCCCCAGCATTTT	CASSYSAGVDNQPQHF
TRBV13	once	TRBJ2-3	TRBD1	TGTGCCAGCAGCTCTGGACAGGTCGGCACAGATACGCAGTATTTT	CASSSGQVGTDTQYF
TRBV5-6	-	TRBJ1-3	-	TGTGCCAGCAGCTTGAGCGTTCTCTCTGGAAACACCATATATTTT	CASSLSVLSGNTIYF
TRBV15	-	TRBJ1-6	-	TGTGCCACCAGCAGAGATTTTGCGGGGAATTCACCCCTCCACTTT	CATSRDFAGNSPLHF
TRBV27	-	TRBJ1-2	-	TGTGCCACCTCGGGCACAGGGAAAGGCTACACCTTC	CATSGTGKGYTF
TRBV6-5	-	TRBJ1-4	-	TGTGCCAGCAGTCAATTACAGGGAACTAATGAAAAACTGTTTTTT	CASSQLQGTNEKLFF
TRBV5-1	-	TRBJ2-3	-	TGCGCCAGCAGTAGCCGGACTCAGCGGAACACAGATACGCAGTATTTT	CASSSRTQRNTDTQYF
TRBV4-1	once	TRBJ2-7	-	TGCGCCAGCAGCCAAGAAGGACAGAGCTACGAGCAGTACTTC	CASSQEGQSYEQYF
TRBV30	-	TRBJ1-2	-	TGTGCCTGGAGCGACGGGGGTAACTATGGCTACACCTTC	CAWSDGGNYGYTF
TRBV18	-	TRBJ2-3	-	TGTGCCAGCTCACCACCTTCTTCGGGTGCAGATACGCAGTATTTT	CASSPPSSGADTQYF
TRBV10-3	-	TRBJ1-1	TRBD1	TGTGCCATCAGTGCTTTAGGGGGCGCGGACACTGAAGCTTTCTTT	CAISALGGADTEAFF
TRBV7-2	-	TRBJ2-6	TRBD1	TGTGCCAGCAGCTTAGAAACAGGGGGTGGGGCCAACGTCCTGACTTTC	CASSLETGGGANVLTF
TRBV5-5	-	TRBJ2-5	-	TGTGCCAGCAGCCAAAGAGGGTTCCAAGAGACCCAGTACTTC	CASSQRGFQETQYF
TRBV30	-	TRBJ2-3	-	TGTGCCTGGCGAGGTTGGGGCACAGATACGCAGTATTTT	CAWRGWGTDTQYF
TRBV6-5	-	TRBJ1-2	TRBD1	TGTGCCAGCACCGGGACAGGGGTCGGCTACACCTTC	CASTGTGVGYTF
TRBV2	-	TRBJ1-4	TRBD1	TGTGCCAGCAGGGTAACAGGGGACGAAAAACTGTTTTTT	CASRVTGDEKLFF
TRBV11-1	-	TRBJ2-2	TRBD2	TGTGCCAGCAGCTTCGTTGCGGGAGCCGGGGAGCTGTTTTTT	CASSFVAGAGELFF
TRBV11-3	-	TRBJ2-2	TRBD1	TGTGCCAGCAGCCCCAAGTGGGACAGTGAACCATCGAACACCGGGGAGCTGTTTTTT	CASSPKWDSEPSNTGELFF
TRBV28	-	TRBJ2-4	-	TGTGCCAGCAGTTCCACTATCAGCATTCAGTACTTC	CASSSTISIQYF
TRBV9	-	TRBJ2-3	TRBD2	TGTGCCAGCAGCGTATCGGAGCGGGAGAGGACAGATACGCAGTATTTT	CASSVSERERTDTQYF